The clone carrying this TCR beta chain came up many times. This record comes from a study of regulatory T cells in long-lasting Graves disease. Germline CDR1 reads SGHRS; CDR2 reads YFSETQ. The CDR3 is made up of 18 amino acids. Trimming at V came to 4 bases and at J to 4 bases, leaving 11 bases not matched to a gene. For TCR beta, libraries came from iRepertoire HTBI primers and Arm-PCR of CDR3 regions. TCRdb itself ran the multiplex PCR reads through MiXCR, one entry per CDR3 protein. The sample carries about 330,000 distinct CDR3 sequences, 15% to 20% recorded once. The time point was: newly diagnosed GD, antithyroid drugs for less than 3 months. Construction of the TCR library relied on RNA isolated from PBMCs. The sample also formed part of further work on T cells in Graves' hyperthyroidism and ophthalmopathy.

The clonotype comes from a woman younger than 35 with Graves disease. This chain connects TRBV5-1 to TRBJ2-2; 12 bases match TRBD1. Source: peripheral blood mononuclear cells (PBMCs), taken at new diagnosis, from a patient treated with antithyroid drugs. This chain's CDR3 is CASSPIPPGQGATGELFF. The DNA for the CDR3 is TGCGCCAGCAGCCCGATTCCTCCGGGACAGGGGGCCACCGGGGAGCTGTTTTTT.